This T cell receptor beta chain originates from a study of T cell changes during pregnancy in multiple sclerosis. Data came from immunoSEQ multiplex PCR; TCRdb stores just in-frame clones and leaves some out. The table has tens of thousands of clones, roughly 92% seen once; the top ten hold roughly 1.9%. The junction had 9 bases not matched to a gene; V was cut back by 5 bases and J by 5 bases. CDR3 size: 15 residues. Germline values: CDR1 PRHDT, CDR2 FYEKMQ (reference sequence). This specimen consisted of peripheral blood, obtained in the second trimester of pregnancy. The chain employs TRBV13 and TRBJ1-2, with 9 positions matching TRBD1. The sequence derives from a female donor with multiple sclerosis, enrolled in a pregnancy study. The CDR3 DNA is TGTGCCAGCAGCCCAGGGGACAGGGATTGGTATGGCTACACCTTC. Protein sequence: CASSPGDRDWYGYTF.